This T cell receptor beta chain is from a study of cytomegalovirus exposure and HLA in healthy donors. About the study: The 95 to 150 validation repertoires and the 650 to 850 first-cohort repertoires shared a platform, a later analysis reported. Findings and caveats of the study: Overall, around 160 TCR beta chains were annotated as cytomegalovirus-associated. In vitro assays verified that a few CMV-associated chains recognized CMV antigens specifically.

Profiled with immunoSEQ multiplex PCR; TCRdb holds only in-frame clones, not every one. The top ten clones hold around 5.5% of a sample with fewer than 250,000 clones, around four fifths of them seen once. The donors were members of the roughly 120-subject validation cohort (separate from the roughly 660-subject first cohort). For this clone: Its antigen remains unknown.

Looked up from germline, CDR1 is SNHLY and CDR2 is FYNNEI. V was pared by 0 bases and J by 0 bases, with 9 bases between. The CDR3 length is 16 residues. The origin of this receptor is a woman in her late teens or twenties in good health and CMV-seronegative. Sequenced sample: PBMCs. The gene calls are TRBV2 and TRBJ1-5; D is unclear. The DNA of the CDR3 is TGTGCCAGCAGTGAAGCGCTTCACAGTAGCAATCAGCCCCAGCATTTT. Its translation is CASSEALHSSNQPQHF.